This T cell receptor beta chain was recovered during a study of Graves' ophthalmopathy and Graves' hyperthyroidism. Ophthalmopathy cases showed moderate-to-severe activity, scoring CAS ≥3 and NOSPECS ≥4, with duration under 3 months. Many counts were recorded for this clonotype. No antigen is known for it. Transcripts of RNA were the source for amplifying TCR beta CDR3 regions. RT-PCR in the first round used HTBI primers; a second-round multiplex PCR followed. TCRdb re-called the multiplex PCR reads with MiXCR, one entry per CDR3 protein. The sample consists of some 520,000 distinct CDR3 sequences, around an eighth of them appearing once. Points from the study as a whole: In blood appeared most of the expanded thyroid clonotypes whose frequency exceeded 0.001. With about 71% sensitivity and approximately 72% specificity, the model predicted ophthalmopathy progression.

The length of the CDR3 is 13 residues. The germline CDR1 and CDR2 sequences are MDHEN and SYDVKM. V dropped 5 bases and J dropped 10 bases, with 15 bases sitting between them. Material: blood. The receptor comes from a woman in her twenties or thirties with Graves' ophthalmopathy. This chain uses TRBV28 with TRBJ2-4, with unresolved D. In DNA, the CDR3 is TGTGCCAGCAGTCCGGCCCCACCTTCTATTCAGTACTTC. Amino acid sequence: CASSPAPPSIQYF.